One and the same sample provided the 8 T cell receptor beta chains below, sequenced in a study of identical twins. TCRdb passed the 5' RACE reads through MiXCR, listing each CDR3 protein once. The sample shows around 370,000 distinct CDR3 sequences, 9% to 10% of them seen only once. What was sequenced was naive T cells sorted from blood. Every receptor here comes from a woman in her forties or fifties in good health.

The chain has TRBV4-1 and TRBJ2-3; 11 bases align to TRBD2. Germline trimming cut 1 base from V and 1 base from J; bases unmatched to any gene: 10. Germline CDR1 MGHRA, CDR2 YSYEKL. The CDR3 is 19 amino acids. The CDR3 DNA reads TGCGCCAGCAGCCAAGTAAAAACTAGCGGGAGCGGGGGCACAGATACGCAGTATTTT. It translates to CASSQVKTSGSGGTDTQYF.

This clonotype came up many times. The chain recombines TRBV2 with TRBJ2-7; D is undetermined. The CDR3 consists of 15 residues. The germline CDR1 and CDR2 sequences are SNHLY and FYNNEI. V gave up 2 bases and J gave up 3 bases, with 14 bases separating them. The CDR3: CASSEFPLNLYEQYV. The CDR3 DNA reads TGTGCCAGCAGTGAATTCCCCCTAAACCTCTACGAGCAGTACGTC.

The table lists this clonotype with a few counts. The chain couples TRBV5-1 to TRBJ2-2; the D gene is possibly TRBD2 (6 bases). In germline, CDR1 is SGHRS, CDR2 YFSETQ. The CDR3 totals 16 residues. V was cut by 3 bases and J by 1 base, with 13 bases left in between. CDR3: CASSWRGGGNTGELFF. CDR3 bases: TGCGCCAGCAGCTGGAGGGGCGGAGGGAACACCGGGGAGCTGTTTTTT.

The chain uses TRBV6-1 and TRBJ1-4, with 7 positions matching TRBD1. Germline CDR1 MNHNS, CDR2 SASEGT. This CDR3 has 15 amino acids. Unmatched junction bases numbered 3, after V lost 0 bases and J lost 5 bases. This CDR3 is CASSEAGGRNEKLFF. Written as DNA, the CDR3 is TGTGCCAGCAGTGAAGCAGGGGGCCGAAATGAAAAACTGTTTTTT.

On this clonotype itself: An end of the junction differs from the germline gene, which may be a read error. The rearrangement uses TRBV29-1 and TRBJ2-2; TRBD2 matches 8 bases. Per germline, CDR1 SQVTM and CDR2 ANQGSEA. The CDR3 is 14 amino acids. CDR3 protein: CGVVSGRGTGELFF. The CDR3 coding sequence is TGCGGCGTTGTCAGCGGGAGAGGCACCGGGGAGCTGTTTTTT.

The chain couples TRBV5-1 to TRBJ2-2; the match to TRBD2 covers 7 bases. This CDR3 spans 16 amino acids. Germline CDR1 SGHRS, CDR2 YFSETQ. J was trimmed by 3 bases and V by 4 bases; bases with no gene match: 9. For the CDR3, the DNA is TGCGCCAGCAGCCTCCCCGGCGGGAGATACACCGGGGAGCTGTTTTTT. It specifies CASSLPGGRYTGELFF.

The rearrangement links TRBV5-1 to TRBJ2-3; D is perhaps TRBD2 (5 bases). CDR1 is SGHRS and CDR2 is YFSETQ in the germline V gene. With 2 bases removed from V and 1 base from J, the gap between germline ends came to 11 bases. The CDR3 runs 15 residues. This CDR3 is CASSLLVGGTDTQYF. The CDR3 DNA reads TGCGCCAGCAGCTTACTAGTCGGGGGCACAGATACGCAGTATTTT.

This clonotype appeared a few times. CDR3 DNA: TGTGCCAGCAGCCCCCACCCCCTTAGGGAAGAGACCCAGTACTTC. Translating gives CASSPHPLREETQYF. V gene TRBV3-1 combines with J gene TRBJ2-5; D is uncertain. Germline CDR1 and CDR2: LGHDT and YNNKEL (reference sequence). Trimming removed 4 bases at V and 3 bases at J, with 15 bases between. CDR3 size: 15 residues.